This T cell receptor beta chain was recorded in a study of blood T cell repertoires in COVID-19 (TCRdb year 2020). About the study as a whole: Samples covering the acute and convalescent phases of COVID-19 were provided by collaborators in the United States, Italy and Spain. The samples were drawn from the first 160 participants of the ongoing ImmuneRACE study and from some 1,300 subjects provided by 6 global collaborators. The material from the prospective study consisted of cDNA or gDNA derived from T cells, B-cell-depleted T cells, or PBMCs. The dataset comprised deeply sampled blood TCRbeta repertoires from subjects exposed to, actively infected with, or recovered from COVID-19. The repertoires were made available in a free public database intended to serve as a resource for research on the immune response to SARS-CoV-2. HLA class I and class II types, where available, came from metadata supplied by the sample provider rather than from assay-based typing. Nearly every sample came with metadata listing a de-identified subject ID, COVID-19 status, age in years and sex. Overall study results and their limits: The quantity of clinical and demographic metadata differed by source and by participant and was supplied without curation.

The immunoSEQ Assay, a bias-controlled multiplex PCR, was used to amplify TCRbeta CDR3 regions from genomic DNA. The study's processing was this. Nucleated cell counts per sample were estimated from amplification of reference gene primers within the assay. To quantify the absolute abundance of each unique TCRbeta CDR3 rearrangement, sequence reads were collapsed and filtered. Productive Simpson clonality was computed per sample as the square root of Simpson's diversity index over productive rearrangements. Entries here come from immuneACCESS through TCRdb and include only in-frame sequences with V and J called. Some clones fail to appear in such tables; in the studies checked, an unresolved V gene covers under half of the shortfall, and the cause of the remainder is unknown. The DNA was the basis for D and trimming; V, J and clone size are from that table. The sample contains 190,000 or so clones, 89% of them found a single time. The top ten clones comprise around 7% of the sample.

This clone was recorded once. Its binding antigen is unknown. Base-call qualities are not available, and no considerably larger clone is one nucleotide away. V is reduced by 7 bases and J by 0 bases, leaving a spacing of 16 bases between them. CDR1 is given as MDHEN and CDR2 as SYDVKM, both from the germline V gene. From its cysteine to its phenylalanine, the CDR3 spans 16 amino acids. Only CDR3 DNA remains: 48 bases, in frame from the first base. Collaborating institutions collected whole blood in K2EDTA tubes following their own protocols. For TCRbeta analysis, collaborators shipped samples as frozen whole blood, isolated PBMCs, or DNA extracted from either of those sample types.

This sequence uses TRBV28 and TRBJ1-3, with TRBD1 as a weak D call on 6 bases. The origin of this receptor is a man in his forties with acute or convalescent COVID-19. Material for sequencing was peripheral blood. CDR3 region: CASKTTGTPSGNTIYF. In nucleotides, the sequence is TGTGCCAGCAAAACTACCGGGACACCCTCTGGAAACACCATATATTTT.